A selection of T cell receptor beta chains follows, all from one sample in a study of CD8 T cells in Susac syndrome. TCRdb re-called the immunoSEQ multiplex PCR reads through MiXCR, storing one row per CDR3 protein. The sample contains under 200,000 distinct CDR3 sequences, roughly 96% of which appear only once. The sample consisted of CD4+ T cells from PBMCs. The receptors come from a human donor in good health. CDR3s include the opening cysteine and the closing phenylalanine or tryptophan. The order of the fields is J gene, D gene, V gene, clone size, CDR3 DNA, CDR3 protein. A D gene is named only where the DNA matches it firmly. Not all rows give a size; the values are once, few, many and, for expanded clones, a class.

TRBJ1-4,TRBD1,TRBV5-1,.,TGCGCCAGCAACAGGGGAGAAGATGAAAAACTGTTTTTT,CASNRGEDEKLFF
TRBJ2-1,.,TRBV7-9,.,TGTGCCAGCAGCTTGCACGGGCAGGCGACCAATGAGCAGTTCTTC,CASSLHGQATNEQFF
TRBJ2-1,.,TRBV12-5,.,TGTGCTAGTGGTTCCACCCTCGGTGGCAGATCCTCCTACAATGAGCAGTTCTTC,CASGSTLGGRSSYNEQFF
TRBJ2-3,TRBD2,TRBV7-8,.,TGTGCCAGCAGCTTATTTGGACTAGCGGGCGGGGATACGCAGTATTTT,CASSLFGLAGGDTQYF
TRBJ2-4,.,TRBV20-1,once,TGCAGTGCCCCCCCCGAGGGGGTCATTCAGTACTTC,CSAPPEGVIQYF
TRBJ1-1,.,TRBV20-1,once,TGCAGTGGTAGTAGGTCAGTGAGAGGCACTGAAGCTTTCTTT,CSGSRSVRGTEAFF
TRBJ2-5,TRBD1,TRBV25-1,.,TGTGCCAGCAGTGATCCGGAAGGGGGCTTGGGAGAGACCCAGTACTTC,CASSDPEGGLGETQYF
TRBJ2-5,TRBD2,TRBV20-1,once,TGCAGTGCTAGCGGGGGGGCCGCGGAGACCCAGTACTTC,CSASGGAAETQYF
TRBJ2-1,.,TRBV30,.,TGTCCCTGGGTAGCGGATTCCTACAATGAGCAGTTCTTC,CPWVADSYNEQFF
TRBJ2-3,TRBD2,TRBV24-1,.,TGTGCCACCAGTGGTCTAGCGGGGGAAGATACGCAGTATTTT,CATSGLAGEDTQYF
TRBJ2-7,.,TRBV4-1,.,TGCGCCAGCAGCCAAGAAGTCCATACGGGGCAGCAGTACTTC,CASSQEVHTGQQYF
TRBJ2-6,.,TRBV3-1,.,TGTGCCAGCAGCCAGATGGACAGTCCCGGGGCCAACGTCCTGACTTTC,CASSQMDSPGANVLTF
TRBJ2-5,.,TRBV29-1,.,TGCAGCGTTGATTTGGCACTGGTCTGGGAGACCCAGTACTTC,CSVDLALVWETQYF
TRBJ2-1,.,TRBV12-3/TRBV12-4,.,TGTGCCAGCAGTTTAGCGGCGCGGCAGTTCTTC,CASSLAARQFF
TRBJ2-3,.,TRBV13,.,TGTGCCAGCAGCCTTTTCCTCGGGGCTAGCACAGATACGCAGTATTTT,CASSLFLGASTDTQYF
TRBJ2-7,TRBD1,TRBV3-1,once,TGTGCCAGCAGCCAATGGTTTGGACAGGGAGCGAACGAGCAGTACTTC,CASSQWFGQGANEQYF
TRBJ1-2,.,TRBV3-1,.,TGTGCCAGCAGCCGGGAACGGAGCCCCTATGGCTACACCTTC,CASSRERSPYGYTF
TRBJ2-1,.,TRBV27,.,TGTGCCAGCAGTTTGGCCACCGGGACCCCCTCCTACAATGAGCAGTTCTTC,CASSLATGTPSYNEQFF
TRBJ2-3,.,TRBV3-1,.,TGTGCCAGCAGCCCCCGTCCGTCTGGGGTATTTACAGATACGCAGTATTTT,CASSPRPSGVFTDTQYF
TRBJ2-1,.,TRBV4-2,.,TGTGCCAGCAGCCACCTCACGGACAATGAGCAGTTCTTC,CASSHLTDNEQFF
TRBJ1-1,.,TRBV13,.,TGTGCCAGCAGCTTAAGGGATCTCCCTGAAGCTTTCTTT,CASSLRDLPEAFF
TRBJ1-5,.,TRBV6-2/TRBV6-3,.,TGTGCCAGCAGTTACTCGTCCGGGTTGGGTCAGCCCCAGCATTTT,CASSYSSGLGQPQHF
TRBJ1-4,.,TRBV29-1,.,TGCAGCGTCATCTGGGGAGGGGACGGAAAACTGTTTTTT,CSVIWGGDGKLFF
TRBJ2-3,.,TRBV11-2,once,TGTGCCAGCAGCTTATTGGCCAGGGCGAGGGTAGATACGCAGTATTTT,CASSLLARARVDTQYF
TRBJ2-1,.,TRBV20-1,.,TGCAGTGCTAGAGTCGCGAAGGCTAGCCACAATGAGCAGTTCTTC,CSARVAKASHNEQFF
TRBJ1-5,.,TRBV3-1,.,TGTGCCAGCAGCCAAGAAGGGGGGCCCCAGCATTTT,CASSQEGGPQHF
TRBJ1-2,TRBD1,TRBV5-1,.,TGCGCCAGCAGCGTGGACAGGGCGGGAATCTATGGCTACACCTTC,CASSVDRAGIYGYTF
TRBJ2-7,TRBD1,TRBV4-1,.,TGCGCCAGCAGCCAAGATTCCATCTACAGGGGCAAGAACGAGCAGTACTTC,CASSQDSIYRGKNEQYF
TRBJ2-5,.,TRBV12-3/TRBV12-4,.,TGTGCCAGCAGTTTAGGGGGGGGACAGTACGGCGAGACCCAGTACTTC,CASSLGGGQYGETQYF
TRBJ1-2,TRBD1,TRBV15,.,TGTGCCACCAGCAGAGGTGGGACAGCTTATGGCTACACCTTC,CATSRGGTAYGYTF
TRBJ2-6,.,TRBV29-1,.,TGCAGCGCACAGGGAACCGGGGCCAACGTCCTGACTTTC,CSAQGTGANVLTF
TRBJ1-1,.,TRBV29-1,.,TGCAGCGTTTCGAGAGGGGGCACTGAAGCTTTCTTT,CSVSRGGTEAFF
TRBJ1-5,.,TRBV12-3/TRBV12-4,.,TGTGCCAGCAGTCTCACAGGGTCCCAGCCCCAGCATTTT,CASSLTGSQPQHF
TRBJ1-5,.,TRBV30,.,TGTGCCTGGACCCGGGCAGGACCTAATCAGCCCCAGCATTTT,CAWTRAGPNQPQHF
TRBJ2-7,.,TRBV29-1,.,TGCAGCGTTGGGCAGTCAGACTACGAGCAGTACTTC,CSVGQSDYEQYF
TRBJ2-7,TRBD2,TRBV7-2,once,TGTGCCAGCAGCCCGGGACTAGCGGCCTACGAGCAGTACTTC,CASSPGLAAYEQYF
TRBJ2-7,TRBD1,TRBV18,.,TGTGCCAGCTCACCTCAGGGGGCCGAGCAGTACTTC,CASSPQGAEQYF
TRBJ2-7,.,TRBV29-1,.,TGCAGCGTGGGTCCGGAGGGCTACGAGCAGTACTTC,CSVGPEGYEQYF
TRBJ2-1,.,TRBV7-2,.,TGTGCCAGCACCCTCCCGGCGGGTGAGCAGTTCTTC,CASTLPAGEQFF
TRBJ1-3,TRBD1,TRBV30,.,TGTGCCACGGGACAGAACTCTGGAAACACCATATATTTT,CATGQNSGNTIYF
TRBJ2-1,TRBD1,TRBV12-3/TRBV12-4,few,TGTGCCAGCAGTCGACAGGGGAGCTACAATGAGCAGTTCTTC,CASSRQGSYNEQFF
TRBJ2-5,TRBD2,TRBV5-4,.,TGTGCCAGCAGCTTACGTAGCGGGGGGTTCCAAGAGACCCAGTACTTC,CASSLRSGGFQETQYF
TRBJ2-3,TRBD2,TRBV7-2,.,TGTGCCAGCAGCGAATCTCCCACTAGCGGGGTCACAGATACGCAGTATTTT,CASSESPTSGVTDTQYF
TRBJ2-5,.,TRBV3-1,.,TGTGCCAGCAGCCCCGTCTCCAGAGAAGAGACCCAGTACTTC,CASSPVSREETQYF
TRBJ1-5,.,TRBV29-1,.,TGCAGCGTTGTACAGGCAGGGCAGCCCCAGCATTTT,CSVVQAGQPQHF
TRBJ1-1,TRBD1,TRBV20-1,.,TGCAGTGCTAGAACCCGGACAGGGACGCGTGAAGCTTTCTTT,CSARTRTGTREAFF
TRBJ2-1,TRBD1,TRBV29-1,.,TGCAGCGTGGATAGACAGGGGGTTGGTGAGCAGTTCTTC,CSVDRQGVGEQFF